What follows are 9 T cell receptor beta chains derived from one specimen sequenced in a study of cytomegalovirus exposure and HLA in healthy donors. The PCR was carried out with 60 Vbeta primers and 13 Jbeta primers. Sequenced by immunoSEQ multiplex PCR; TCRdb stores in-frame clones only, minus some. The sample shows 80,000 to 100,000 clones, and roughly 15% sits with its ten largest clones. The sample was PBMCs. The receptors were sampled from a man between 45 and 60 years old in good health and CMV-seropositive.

The CDR3: CASSVAEGAYSPLHF. For the CDR3, the DNA is TGTGCCAGCAGCGTAGCGGAAGGGGCTTATTCACCCCTCCACTTT. The V call is TRBV9, the J call TRBJ1-6; D may be TRBD1 (5 bases). Germline CDR1 is SGDLS and CDR2 is YYNGEE. The CDR3 is made up of 15 amino acids. V was clipped by 0 bases and J by 8 bases, with 12 bases between them.

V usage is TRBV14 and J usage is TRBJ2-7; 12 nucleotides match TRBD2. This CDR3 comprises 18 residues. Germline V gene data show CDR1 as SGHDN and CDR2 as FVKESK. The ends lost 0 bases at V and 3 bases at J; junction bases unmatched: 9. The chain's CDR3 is CASSQEGWRLAGVYEQYF. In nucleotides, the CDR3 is TGTGCCAGCAGCCAAGAAGGATGGCGACTAGCGGGAGTCTACGAGCAGTACTTC.

This CDR3 is CAWRVRGQRFTGELFF. The CDR3 DNA sequence: TGTGCCTGGAGGGTCAGGGGACAGAGATTCACCGGGGAGCTGTTTTTT. The chain joins TRBV30 to TRBJ2-2, with 7 bases fitting TRBD1. CDR1 is GTSNPN, CDR2 SVGIG, per germline (reference sequence). The J segment lost 4 bases and the V segment lost 3 bases, leaving 11 bases of the junction unmatched. There are 16 residues in the CDR3.

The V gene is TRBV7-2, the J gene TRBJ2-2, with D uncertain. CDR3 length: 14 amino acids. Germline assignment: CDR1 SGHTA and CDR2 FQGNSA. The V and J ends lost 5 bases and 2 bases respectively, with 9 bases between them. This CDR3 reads CASSLSRNTGELFF. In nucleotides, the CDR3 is TGTGCCAGCAGCCTATCTCGTAACACCGGGGAGCTGTTTTTT.

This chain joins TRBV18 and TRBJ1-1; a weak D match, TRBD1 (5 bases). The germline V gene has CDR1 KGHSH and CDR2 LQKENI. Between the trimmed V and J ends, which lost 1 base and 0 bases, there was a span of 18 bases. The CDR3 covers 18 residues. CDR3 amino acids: CASSPRAVGAGMNTEAFF. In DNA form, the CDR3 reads TGTGCCAGCTCACCACGAGCAGTAGGGGCAGGGATGAACACTGAAGCTTTCTTT.

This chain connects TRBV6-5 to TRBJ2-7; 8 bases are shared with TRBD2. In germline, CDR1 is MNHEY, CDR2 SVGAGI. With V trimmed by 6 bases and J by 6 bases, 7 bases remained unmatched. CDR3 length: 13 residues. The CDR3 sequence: CASRAGSGGEQYV. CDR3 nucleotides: TGTGCCAGCAGGGCCGGGAGCGGGGGCGAGCAGTACGTC.

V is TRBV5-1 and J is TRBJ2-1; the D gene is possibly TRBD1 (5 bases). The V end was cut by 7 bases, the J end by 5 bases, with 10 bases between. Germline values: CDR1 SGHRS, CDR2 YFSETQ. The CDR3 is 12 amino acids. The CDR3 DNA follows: TGCGCCAGCGGTTTAGGGGACAATGAGCAGTTCTTC. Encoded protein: CASGLGDNEQFF.

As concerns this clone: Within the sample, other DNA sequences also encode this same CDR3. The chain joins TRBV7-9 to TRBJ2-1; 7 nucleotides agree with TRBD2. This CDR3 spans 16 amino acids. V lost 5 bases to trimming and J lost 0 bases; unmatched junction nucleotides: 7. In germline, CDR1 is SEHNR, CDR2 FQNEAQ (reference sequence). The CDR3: CASSPRGGSSYNEQFF. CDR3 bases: TGTGCCAGCAGCCCCCGGGGCGGGAGCTCCTACAATGAGCAGTTCTTC.

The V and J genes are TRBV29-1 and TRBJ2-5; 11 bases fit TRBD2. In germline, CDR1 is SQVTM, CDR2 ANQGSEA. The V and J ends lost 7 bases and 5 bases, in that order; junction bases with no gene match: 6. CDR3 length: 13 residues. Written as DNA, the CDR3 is TGCAGCGCCGCTCGACTAGCGGGGGAGACCCAGTACTTC. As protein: CSAARLAGETQYF.